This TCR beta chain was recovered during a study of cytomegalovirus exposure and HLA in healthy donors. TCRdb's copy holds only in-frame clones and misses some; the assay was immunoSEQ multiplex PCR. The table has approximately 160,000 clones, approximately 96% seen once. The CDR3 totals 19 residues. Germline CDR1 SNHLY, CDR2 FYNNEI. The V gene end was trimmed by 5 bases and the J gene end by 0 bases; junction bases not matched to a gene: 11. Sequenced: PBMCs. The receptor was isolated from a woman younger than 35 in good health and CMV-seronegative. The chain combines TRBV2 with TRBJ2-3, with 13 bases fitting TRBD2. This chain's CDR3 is CASSKTSGGPVSSTDTQYF. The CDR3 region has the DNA TGTGCCAGCAGTAAGACTAGCGGGGGGCCCGTTTCTAGCACAGATACGCAGTATTTT.